The rows below give T cell receptor beta chains drawn from one sample of a study of beta chain features in type 1 diabetes. Only in-frame clones appear in the TCRdb table, and some are missing; sequencing was by immunoSEQ multiplex PCR. The sample holds 600,000 or so clones, 9.5% to 15% seen once. Input material: naive CD4+ T cells from blood. The receptors come from a man aged 25 to 40 with type 1 diabetes. Both conserved end residues are part of each CDR3. The D gene is left open where the match is weak. Where a row states a size, it is once, few, many or the class of an expanded clone; other rows omit it.

>.|TRBV29-1|TRBJ1-4|.
CSLNEKLFF
>.|TRBV7-7|TRBJ2-5|few
CASSFRQRETQYF
>.|TRBV6-5|TRBJ1-6|.
CASSLASSYNSPLHF
>TRBD1|TRBV2|TRBJ1-2|few
CASSGTEFYGYTF
>TRBD1|TRBV25-1|TRBJ1-4|few
CASSEGQTNEKLFF
>TRBD2|TRBV19|TRBJ2-3|.
CASSTQGGVDTQYF
>TRBD1|TRBV7-2|TRBJ2-3|.
CASSIRQGSTDTQYF
>TRBD1|TRBV11-3|TRBJ1-2|.
CASSPPVWGQIYGYTF
>.|TRBV18|TRBJ2-3|.
CASSPGIRSERNPDTQYF
>.|TRBV30|TRBJ1-5|.
CAWSVRTEQPQHF
>.|TRBV7-6|TRBJ2-7|.
CASSLGRGVYEQYF
>TRBD2|TRBV18|TRBJ2-1|.
CASSPGEGLEQFF
>.|TRBV9|TRBJ2-3|few
CASSVSPTTDTQYF
>.|TRBV29-1|TRBJ2-6|.
CSVEDPVRGTGANVLTF
>.|TRBV15|TRBJ1-5|.
CATSSRGVPNQPQHF
>TRBD1|TRBV7-2|TRBJ1-3|few
CASSRDRSSGNTIYF
>TRBD1|TRBV4-2|TRBJ2-7|few
CASSQAWGRGQGEQYF
>TRBD1|TRBV6-1|TRBJ2-7|.
CASEDRGHEQYF
>.|TRBV30|TRBJ1-2|.
CAWRVGLNYGYTF
>TRBD1|TRBV7-9|TRBJ2-6|few
CASSPLDRAGANVLTF
>TRBD1|TRBV5-4|TRBJ1-4|few
CASTPDRGDEKLFF
>.|TRBV4-3|TRBJ2-4|few
CASSQDKGRGEANIQYF
>.|TRBV7-9|TRBJ1-2|.
CASSDGQNYGYTF
>.|TRBV11-2|TRBJ2-3|few
CASSLDRSDTQYF
>.|TRBV7-8|TRBJ1-5|few
CASSLGRINQPQHF
>TRBD1|TRBV5-1|TRBJ1-2|.
CASSLGQGRENGYTF
>.|TRBV10-3|TRBJ1-1|few
CAINTGLDTEAFF
>TRBD2|TRBV4-2|TRBJ2-3|.
CASSQAGLAGIGNTDTQYF
>.|TRBV27|TRBJ1-5|few
CASSLHRHQPQHF
>TRBD1|TRBV7-2|TRBJ2-7|few
CASSLARTGGSYEQYF
>.|TRBV6-5|TRBJ1-2|.
CASSSTGRLVYGYTF
>.|TRBV4-3|TRBJ2-7|.
CASSQDGAAGYEQYF
>.|TRBV7-2|TRBJ2-7|.
CASSPRSYEQYF
>TRBD1|TRBV25-1|TRBJ2-7|few
CASSVGQGANEQYF
>.|TRBV10-3|TRBJ1-2|few
CAIRFREESPSYTF
>TRBD1|TRBV6-6|TRBJ1-2|.
CASSYLDRLANYGYTF
>.|TRBV18|TRBJ2-5|.
CASSTQQGNQETQYF
>.|TRBV9|TRBJ1-3|few
CASSVVAGGNTIYF
>.|TRBV5-1|TRBJ1-2|.
CASSLEGPPNYGYTF
>TRBD2|TRBV4-3|TRBJ2-1|.
CASSQGPAGGYNEQFF
>.|TRBV11-2|TRBJ2-3|few
CASSLSRDTDTQYF
>TRBD1|TRBV7-2|TRBJ2-1|few
CASSLAQGVNEQFF
>.|TRBV15|TRBJ1-5|few
CATSRESQPQHF
>.|TRBV14|TRBJ1-2|few
CASSQEEYGYTF
>.|TRBV30|TRBJ1-2|few
CAWSRAANYGYTF
>TRBD2|TRBV7-8|TRBJ2-5|.
CASSIQTSGGAETQYF